The 3 T cell receptor beta chains in this list originate from one sample, sequenced in a study of vaccination and CD4 T cells after COVID-19. Sample treatment: 10-day PBMC culture with coronavirus spike peptide pools or control peptides (ViraFEST assay). Their cognate antigens are unknown. The Oncomine TCR Beta short-read assay generated sequence data from the DNA of cultured CD4+ T cells. TCRdb reprocessed the PCR reads with MiXCR, giving one entry per CDR3 protein. The data contain about 16,000 distinct CDR3 sequences, less than 40% of them singletons. This sample comprised CD4+ T cells from blood, cultured in vitro, obtained before SARS-CoV-2 vaccination. The receptors come from a human donor who received a COVID-19 vaccine.

The chain uses TRBV7-2 and TRBJ2-5; D gene ambiguous. This CDR3 is 13 amino acids long. V dropped 4 bases and J dropped 2 bases, with 8 bases sitting between them. Looked up from germline, CDR1 is SGHTA and CDR2 is FQGNSA. CDR3 loop: CASSYGRQETQYF. In DNA, the CDR3 is TGTGCCAGCAGCTACGGACGGCAAGAGACCCAGTACTTC.

The chain has TRBV7-8 and TRBJ2-1, with a tentative D call TRBD2 (6 bases). The CDR3 consists of 18 residues. Trimming removed 2 bases at V and 0 bases at J, with 17 bases between. The V gene's germline CDR1 is SGHVS and CDR2 FQNEAQ. The CDR3 bases are TGTGCCAGCAGCTTAATTTCGGTGCGGGGTAGCTCCTACAATGAGCAGTTCTTC. Translation: CASSLISVRGSSYNEQFF.

The chain combines TRBV27 with TRBJ1-1; 9 nucleotides line up with TRBD1. CDR1 and CDR2 (germline): MNHEY, SMNVEV (reference sequence). Unmatched junction bases numbered 11, after V lost 4 bases and J lost 14 bases. The CDR3 runs to 13 residues. The CDR3 here is CASSSGTGSVGFF. CDR3 nucleotides: TGTGCCAGCAGTTCCGGGACAGGGTCCGTGGGATTCTTT.